This TCR beta chain stems from a study of blood T cells in healthy people across ages. Whole-study findings and limits: Changes in expanded clonotypes were possibly confounded, as the CMV status of donors was unknown. Older individuals had lower TCR beta diversity per million T cells (the decline was roughly linear).

Primers used in a second PCR of about 6 to 11 cycles were a sample-barcoded 5' primer and a J-beta primer mix. Each TCR beta cDNA got a 12-nucleotide random molecular identifier. A single record per CDR3 protein comes from TCRdb applying MiXCR to the 5' RACE reads. This sample has hundreds of thousands of distinct CDR3 sequences, with about 30% found just once. This clonotype was counted many times. Its antigen is not identified. V shed 1 base and J 3 bases; nucleotides not matched to a gene: 6. The CDR3 has 15 residues. Looked up from germline, CDR1 is SGHVS and CDR2 is FQNEAQ. This sequence was found in a woman over 75 in good health. The specimen was blood. V is TRBV7-8 and J is TRBJ2-7, with 7 positions matching TRBD2. The DNA for the CDR3 is TGTGCCAGCAGCTTAGTTTTGGGAGGGAGCTACGAGCAGTACTTC. This translates into CASSLVLGGSYEQYF.